This T cell receptor beta chain was identified in a study of cytomegalovirus exposure and HLA in healthy donors. Notes on the study in general: Of the V segments, some could not be distinguished, including TRBV6-2 and TRBV6-3, and were excluded. Presence/absence analyses assumed roughly uniform sequencing depth across donors.

On this clone itself: Its antigen is as yet unknown.

The PCR made use of 60 Vbeta and 13 Jbeta primers. Libraries were prepared by immunoSEQ multiplex PCR; TCRdb keeps only in-frame clonotypes and omits some of them. Altogether about 250,000 clones are present, approximately 78% being singletons, with the ten largest covering approximately 0.47%. The CDR3 runs to 15 residues. Germline V gene lookup returns CDR1 SGHNT and CDR2 YENEEA. Trimming took 4 bases from V and 2 from J; bases not matched to a gene: 6. The receptor was derived from a boy younger than 18 in good health and CMV-seronegative. Sequenced material: PBMCs. The chain recombines TRBV11-3 with TRBJ2-5, with 8 bases identical to TRBD2. In DNA, the CDR3 is TGTGCCAGCAGCTGGGGAGCGGGAGCGCAAGAGACCCAGTACTTC. It codes for CASSWGAGAQETQYF.